This TCR beta chain was obtained from a study of T cell responses to AZD1222 COVID-19 vaccine (dated by TCRdb to the early 2020s). Looking at the study overall: A total of approximately 230 trial participants underwent TCR sequencing, of whom around 200 received two doses of AZD1222 and some 26 received two doses of the MenACWY control vaccine. Trial participants were enrolled into age subgroups of 18-55, 56-69 and 70-plus years, which contained around 150, 29 and 61 TCR-sequenced participants, respectively. Broad study findings and their caveats: CD4 TCRs associated with the vaccine covered the entire spike protein, and the dominant responses were in regions 160-218 and 743-854. Because no samples from the day 14 peak response were available, repertoires could be characterized only after the peak T cell response. After two AZD1222 doses, both the breadth and the depth of spike-specific TCRs were significantly higher than at day 0 and than in MenACWY recipients. Epitopes outside the regions mutated in the B.1.351 and B.1.1.7 variants were reportedly recognized by nearly half of the unique spike-specific TCRs. In the small 56-69-year group, the increase in depth fell short of significance, most likely because of low power. Participants were mostly white British, with more females than males. The authors suggested clonal diversity may have been underestimated. Only five or six AZD1222 recipients were SARS-CoV-2 seropositive at baseline, limiting conclusions about previously exposed vaccinees.

From its cysteine to its phenylalanine, the CDR3 spans 14 amino acids. Left in the record is the CDR3 DNA by itself, 42 bases read in frame from the first base. The germline V gene (reference sequence) gives CDR1 as MNHEY and CDR2 as SMNVEV. V and J are truncated by 6 bases and 9 bases respectively, leaving an intervening sequence of 15 bases. The CDR3 regions of human TCRbeta chains were analyzed by immunosequencing. As for how the authors treated the data: Repertoire TCRs were matched against a reference library of SARS-CoV-2-specific TCRs generated with the MIRA antigen-specificity platform. Breadth meant the fraction of unique TCRs that were SARS-CoV-2-associated, whereas depth meant the fraction of total T cells that were SARS-CoV-2-associated. Using the MIRA data, each spike-specific TCR was assigned both to the spike region to which the TCR was reactive and to a CD4 or CD8 class. Log10-transformed breadth and depth values were compared by one-way ANOVA with Sidak's multiple comparisons tests. The immuneACCESS repertoire file appears here via TCRdb, limited to in-frame rearrangements. These files lack a portion of the clones; in checked studies, under half of the deficit traces to unresolved V genes, and the cause of the others is not known. That table supplies the V and J calls and clone size; D and trimming were determined from the DNA. The sample records around 150,000 clones, roughly 88% of which are singletons. The ten most abundant clones make up 4.3% of the sample.

The sample's time point, from its label and the paper: about 28 days (+/-7) after the second vaccine dose. AZD1222 recipients given second doses at about 4 weeks or at about 12 weeks were pooled, since spike-specific TCR depth and breadth were not found to differ between the two schedules. Vaccinee samples came from UK trials COV001 and COV002, including a single-blind randomized controlled phase 2/3 trial of AZD1222 (ChAdOx1 nCoV-19) in healthy adults. For TCRbeta chain sequencing, PBMC samples from trial participants were taken at day 0 and at day 28 after the second dose. As for this clone: Its specific antigen is unknown. The record has no base qualities; no much larger clone is one base away.

This specimen consisted of peripheral blood, obtained 28 days after the second AZD1222 dose. The TCR was taken from an adult who received the AZD1222 COVID-19 vaccine. The chain is encoded by TRBV27 joined to TRBJ1-6; the D segment could be TRBD1, given 5 matching bases. The CDR3 region reads CASSTGGMVSPLHF. The sequence in DNA is TGTGCCAGCAGCACGGGGGGAATGGTTTCACCCCTCCACTTT.